This T cell receptor (beta chain) was profiled in a study of regulatory T cells in long-lasting Graves disease. Study results and caveats: TCR diversity was lower in persistent Graves' patients than in newly diagnosed ones.

The CDR3 is 14 residues long. Trimming shortened V by 5 bases and J by 0 bases, and 10 bases separated the two germline ends. The germline V gene has CDR1 MNHEY and CDR2 SVGEGT. Noted time point: newly diagnosed GD, antithyroid drugs for less than 3 months. TCR sequences were obtained from RNA taken from PBMCs. Through Arm-PCR of CDR3 regions and iRepertoire HTBI primers, TCR beta libraries were built. TCRdb reprocessed the multiplex PCR reads with MiXCR, giving one entry per CDR3 protein. The sample carries roughly 510,000 distinct CDR3 sequences, about 15% recorded once. Comment on this clonotype: Its antigen is not known.

These same data were also listed under a study on T cells in Graves' hyperthyroidism and ophthalmopathy. That paper states: On the basis of clinical symptoms, serum thyroxine and TRAb, thyroid ultrasound and orbital computed tomography, diagnoses were made. A set of HTBI primers served as the primers for a first-round RT-PCR of the TCR CDR3. The blood repertoire included most of the expanded thyroid clonotypes above 0.001.

The source of this sequence is a man between 18 and 29 years old with Graves disease. Sequencing used peripheral blood mononuclear cells (PBMCs), obtained at new diagnosis, from a patient treated with antithyroid drugs. The chain carries TRBV6-2 or TRBV6-3 and TRBJ1-1; no reliable D call. CDR3 residues: CASSEPGMNTEAFF. In DNA form, the CDR3 reads TGTGCCAGCAGTGAACCGGGGATGAACACTGAAGCTTTCTTT.